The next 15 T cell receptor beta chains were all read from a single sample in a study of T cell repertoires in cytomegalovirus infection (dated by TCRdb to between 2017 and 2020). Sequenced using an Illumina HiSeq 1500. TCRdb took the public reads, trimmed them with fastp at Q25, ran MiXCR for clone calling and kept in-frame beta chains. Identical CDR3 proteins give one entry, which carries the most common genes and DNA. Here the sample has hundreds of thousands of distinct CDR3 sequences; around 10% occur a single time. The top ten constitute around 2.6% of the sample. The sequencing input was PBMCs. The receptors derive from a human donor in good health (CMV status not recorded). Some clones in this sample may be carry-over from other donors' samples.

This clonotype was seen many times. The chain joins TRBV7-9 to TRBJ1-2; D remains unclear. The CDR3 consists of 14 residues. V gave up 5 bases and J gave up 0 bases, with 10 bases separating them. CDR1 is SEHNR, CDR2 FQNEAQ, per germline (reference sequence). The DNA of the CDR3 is TGTGCCAGCAGCCCATGGGCCTCTAACTATGGCTACACCTTC. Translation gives CASSPWASNYGYTF.

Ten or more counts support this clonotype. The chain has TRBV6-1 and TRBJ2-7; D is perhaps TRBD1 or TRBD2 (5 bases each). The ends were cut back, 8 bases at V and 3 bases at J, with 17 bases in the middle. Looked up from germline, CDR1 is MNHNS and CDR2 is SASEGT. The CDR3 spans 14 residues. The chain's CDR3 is CASSPRAGSYEQYV. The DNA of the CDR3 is TGTGCCAGCTCTCCGCGGGCAGGGAGCTACGAGCAGTACGTC.

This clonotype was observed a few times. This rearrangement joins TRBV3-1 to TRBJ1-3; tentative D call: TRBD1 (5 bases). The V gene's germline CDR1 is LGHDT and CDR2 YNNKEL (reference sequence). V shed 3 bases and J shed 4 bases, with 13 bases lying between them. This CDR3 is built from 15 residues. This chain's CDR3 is CASSQTRERGNTIYF. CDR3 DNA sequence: TGTGCCAGCAGCCAGACCAGGGAACGAGGAAACACCATATATTTT.

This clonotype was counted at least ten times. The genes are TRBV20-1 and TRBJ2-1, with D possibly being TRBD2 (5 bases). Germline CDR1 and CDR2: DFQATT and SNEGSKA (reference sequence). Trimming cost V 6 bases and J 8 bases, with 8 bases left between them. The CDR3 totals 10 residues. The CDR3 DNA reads TGCAGTGCAGTAGCGCATGAGCAGTTCTTC. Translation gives CSAVAHEQFF.

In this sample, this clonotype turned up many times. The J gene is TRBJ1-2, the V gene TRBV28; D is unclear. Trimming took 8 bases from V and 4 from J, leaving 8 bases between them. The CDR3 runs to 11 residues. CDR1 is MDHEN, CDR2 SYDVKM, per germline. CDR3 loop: CASGGPYGYTF. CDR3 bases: TGTGCCAGCGGAGGGCCCTATGGCTACACCTTC.

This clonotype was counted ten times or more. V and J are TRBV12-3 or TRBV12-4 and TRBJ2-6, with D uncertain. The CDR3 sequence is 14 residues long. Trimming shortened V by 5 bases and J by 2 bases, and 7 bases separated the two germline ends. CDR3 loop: CASSPQTGANVLTF. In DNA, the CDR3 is TGTGCCAGCAGTCCTCAAACTGGGGCCAACGTCCTGACTTTC.

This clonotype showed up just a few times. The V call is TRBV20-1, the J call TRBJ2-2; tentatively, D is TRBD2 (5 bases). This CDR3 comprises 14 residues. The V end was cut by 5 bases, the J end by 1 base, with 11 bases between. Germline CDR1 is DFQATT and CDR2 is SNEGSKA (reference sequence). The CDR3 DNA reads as TGCAGTGCTTTACCCGGGAAGAACACCGGGGAGCTGTTTTTT. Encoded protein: CSALPGKNTGELFF.

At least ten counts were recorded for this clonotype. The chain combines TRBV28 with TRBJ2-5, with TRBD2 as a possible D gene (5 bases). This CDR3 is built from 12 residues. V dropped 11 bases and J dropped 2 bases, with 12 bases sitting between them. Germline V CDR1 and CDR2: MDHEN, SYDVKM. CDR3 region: CARGSRQETQYF. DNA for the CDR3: TGTGCCCGCGGGTCTAGGCAAGAGACCCAGTACTTC.

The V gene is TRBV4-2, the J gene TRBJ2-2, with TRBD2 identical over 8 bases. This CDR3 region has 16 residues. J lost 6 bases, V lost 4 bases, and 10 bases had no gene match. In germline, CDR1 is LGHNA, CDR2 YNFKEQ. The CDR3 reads CASSLPGLDLAGELFF. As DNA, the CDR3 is TGTGCCAGCAGCCTCCCGGGACTAGACCTAGCCGGGGAGCTGTTTTTT.

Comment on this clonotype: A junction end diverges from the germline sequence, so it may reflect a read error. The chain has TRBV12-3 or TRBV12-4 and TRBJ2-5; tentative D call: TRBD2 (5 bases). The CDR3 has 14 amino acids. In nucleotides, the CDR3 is TGTGCCATCAGTTGGAATCCGCCGGGGGAGACCCAGTACTTC. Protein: CAISWNPPGETQYF.

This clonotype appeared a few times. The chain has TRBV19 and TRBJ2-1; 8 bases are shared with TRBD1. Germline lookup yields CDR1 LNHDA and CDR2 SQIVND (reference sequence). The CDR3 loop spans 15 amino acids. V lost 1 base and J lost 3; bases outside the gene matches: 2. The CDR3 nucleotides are TGTGCCAGTAGTATAGGACAGGGGCTCTACAATGAGCAGTTCTTC. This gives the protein CASSIGQGLYNEQFF.

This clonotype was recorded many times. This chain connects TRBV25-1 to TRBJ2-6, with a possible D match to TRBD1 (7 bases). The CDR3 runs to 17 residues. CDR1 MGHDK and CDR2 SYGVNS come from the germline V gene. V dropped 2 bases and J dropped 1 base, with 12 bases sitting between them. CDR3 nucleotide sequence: TGTGCCAGCAGTGAACAGGGGGAGGTTTCTGGGGCCAACGTCCTGACTTTC. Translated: CASSEQGEVSGANVLTF.

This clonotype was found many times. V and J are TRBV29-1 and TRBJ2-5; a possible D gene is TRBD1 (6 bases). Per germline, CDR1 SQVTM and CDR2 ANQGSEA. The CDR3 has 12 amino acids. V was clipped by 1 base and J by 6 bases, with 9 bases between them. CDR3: CSVEVGAQTQYF. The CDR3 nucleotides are TGCAGCGTTGAAGTGGGGGCACAGACCCAGTACTTC.

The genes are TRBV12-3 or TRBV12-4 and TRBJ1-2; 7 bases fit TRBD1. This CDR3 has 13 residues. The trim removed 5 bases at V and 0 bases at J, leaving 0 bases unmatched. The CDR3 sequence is CASSDRANYGYTF. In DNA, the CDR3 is TGTGCCAGCAGTGACAGGGCTAACTATGGCTACACCTTC.

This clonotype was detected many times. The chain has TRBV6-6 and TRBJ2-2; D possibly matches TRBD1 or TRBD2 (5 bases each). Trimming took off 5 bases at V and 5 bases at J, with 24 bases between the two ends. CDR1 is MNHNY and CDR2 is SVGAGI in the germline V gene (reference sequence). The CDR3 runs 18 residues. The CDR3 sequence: CASSKTGDLYLLTGELFF. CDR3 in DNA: TGTGCCAGCAGTAAGACCGGGGACCTTTATCTACTTACCGGGGAGCTGTTTTTT.